This T cell receptor beta chain is drawn from a study of blood T cells in healthy people across ages. Findings and limits, study-wide: Since the PBMCs were unsorted, naive and antigen-experienced cells could not be conclusively compared. The long-lived group displayed more naive CD4+ cells, plus higher diversity, than the aged donors did.

This clonotype was observed a handful of times. Its antigen is unidentified. With a J-beta primer mix and a sample-barcoded 5' primer, a second PCR ran about 6 to 11 cycles. TCRdb re-derived calls from the 5' RACE reads in MiXCR, one entry per CDR3 protein. The table records some 1.6 million distinct CDR3 sequences, about 31% of them present only once. In terms of origin and age, donors were healthy Caucasian individuals from Russia aged about 6 to 100. Isolated PBMCs totaled at least 7 million in each sample. The length of the CDR3 is 14 residues. Germline lookup yields CDR1 DFQATT and CDR2 SNEGSKA (reference sequence). V lost 6 bases, J lost 7 bases, and 12 bases stayed unmatched.

This clonotype originated in a woman in her 30s in good health. This chain connects TRBV20-1 to TRBJ2-3, with 8 positions matching TRBD1. Sequencing was done on a sample of blood. Here the CDR3 reads CSAVTTGATYTQYF. In DNA form, the CDR3 reads TGCAGTGCGGTCACGACAGGGGCTACCTATACGCAGTATTTT.